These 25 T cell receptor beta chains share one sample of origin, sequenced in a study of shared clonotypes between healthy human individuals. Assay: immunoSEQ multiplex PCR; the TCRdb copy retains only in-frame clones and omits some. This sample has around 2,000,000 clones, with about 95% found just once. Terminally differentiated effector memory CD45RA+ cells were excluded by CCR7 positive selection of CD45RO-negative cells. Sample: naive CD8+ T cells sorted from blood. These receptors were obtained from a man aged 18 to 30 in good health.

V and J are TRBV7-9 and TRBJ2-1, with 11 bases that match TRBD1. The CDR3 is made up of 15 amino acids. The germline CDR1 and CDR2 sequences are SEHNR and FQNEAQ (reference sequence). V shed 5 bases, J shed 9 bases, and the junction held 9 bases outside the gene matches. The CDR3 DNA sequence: TGTGCCAGCAGCCGTGGACAGGGGGCCTGGGGTGAGCAGTTCTTC. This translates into CASSRGQGAWGEQFF.

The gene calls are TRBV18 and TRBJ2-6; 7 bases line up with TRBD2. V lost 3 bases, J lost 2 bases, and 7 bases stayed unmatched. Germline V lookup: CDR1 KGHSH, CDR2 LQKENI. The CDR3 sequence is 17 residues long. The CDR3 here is CASSPTSRPAGANVLTF. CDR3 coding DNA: TGTGCCAGCTCACCGACTAGCCGGCCCGCTGGGGCCAACGTCCTGACTTTC. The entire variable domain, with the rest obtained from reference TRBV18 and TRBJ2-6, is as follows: NAGVMQNPRHLVRRRGQEARLRCSPMKGHSHVYWYRQLPEEGLKFMVYLQKENIIDESGMPKERFSAEFPKEGPSILRIQQVVRGDSAAYFCASSPTSRPAGANVLTFGAGSRLTVL.

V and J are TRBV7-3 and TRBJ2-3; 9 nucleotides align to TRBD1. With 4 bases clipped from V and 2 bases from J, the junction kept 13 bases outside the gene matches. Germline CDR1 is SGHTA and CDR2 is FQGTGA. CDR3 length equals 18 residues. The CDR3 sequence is CASSSPVGTGYFTDTQYF. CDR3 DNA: TGTGCCAGCAGCTCACCCGTTGGGACAGGGTATTTCACAGATACGCAGTATTTT.

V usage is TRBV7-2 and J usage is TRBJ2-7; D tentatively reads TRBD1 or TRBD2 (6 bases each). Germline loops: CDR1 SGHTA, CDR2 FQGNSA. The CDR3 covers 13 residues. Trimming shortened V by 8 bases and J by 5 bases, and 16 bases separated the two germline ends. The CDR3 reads CASGPGGLDEQYF. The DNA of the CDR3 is TGTGCCAGCGGGCCTGGGGGGCTAGACGAGCAGTACTTC.

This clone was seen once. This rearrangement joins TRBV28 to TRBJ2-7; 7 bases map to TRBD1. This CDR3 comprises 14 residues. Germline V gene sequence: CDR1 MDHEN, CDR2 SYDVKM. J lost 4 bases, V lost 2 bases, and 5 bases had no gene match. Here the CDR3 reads CASSLVGGLYEQYF. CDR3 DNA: TGTGCCAGCAGTTTAGTAGGGGGCCTATACGAGCAGTACTTC.

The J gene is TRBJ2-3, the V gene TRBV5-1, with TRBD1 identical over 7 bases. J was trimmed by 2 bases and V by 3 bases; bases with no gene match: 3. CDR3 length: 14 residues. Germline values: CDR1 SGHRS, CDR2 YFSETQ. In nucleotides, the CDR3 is TGCGCCAGCAGCTGGGACAGCCACACAGATACGCAGTATTTT. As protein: CASSWDSHTDTQYF.

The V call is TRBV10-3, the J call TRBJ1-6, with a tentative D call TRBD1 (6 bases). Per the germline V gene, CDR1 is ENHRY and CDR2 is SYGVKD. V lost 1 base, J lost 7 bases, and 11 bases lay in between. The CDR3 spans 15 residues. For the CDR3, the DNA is TGTGCCATCAGTGAGTTACAGGGTCGGAATTCACCCCTCCACTTT. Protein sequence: CAISELQGRNSPLHF.

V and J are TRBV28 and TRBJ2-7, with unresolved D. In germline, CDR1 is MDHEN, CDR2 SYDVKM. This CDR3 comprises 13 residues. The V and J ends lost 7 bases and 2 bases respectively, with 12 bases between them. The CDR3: CASKTSDPYEQYF. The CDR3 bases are TGTGCCAGCAAGACCTCAGACCCCTACGAGCAGTACTTC.

CDR3 DNA sequence: TGTGCCAGTAGTATGGCTGGGGTCGCCACCGGGGAGCTGTTTTTT. Translation gives CASSMAGVATGELFF. The chain recombines TRBV19 with TRBJ2-2; D gene unclear. From germline, CDR1 is LNHDA and CDR2 SQIVND (reference sequence). The V end lost 3 bases, the J end lost 4 bases, and 12 bases lay between the germline ends. The CDR3 contains 15 residues.

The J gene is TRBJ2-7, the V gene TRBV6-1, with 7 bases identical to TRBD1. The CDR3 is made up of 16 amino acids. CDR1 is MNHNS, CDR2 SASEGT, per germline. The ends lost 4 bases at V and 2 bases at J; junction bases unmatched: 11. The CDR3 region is CASSGIPGQKAYEQYF. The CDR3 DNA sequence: TGTGCCAGCAGTGGGATTCCGGGACAGAAGGCCTACGAGCAGTACTTC.

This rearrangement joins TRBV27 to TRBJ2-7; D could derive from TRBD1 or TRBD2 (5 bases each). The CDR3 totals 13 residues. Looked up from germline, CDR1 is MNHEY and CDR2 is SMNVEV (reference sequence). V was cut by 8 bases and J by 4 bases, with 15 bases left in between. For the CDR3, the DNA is TGTGCCAGCGCGCCTCTGGGGGAGTACGAGCAGTACTTC. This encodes CASAPLGEYEQYF.

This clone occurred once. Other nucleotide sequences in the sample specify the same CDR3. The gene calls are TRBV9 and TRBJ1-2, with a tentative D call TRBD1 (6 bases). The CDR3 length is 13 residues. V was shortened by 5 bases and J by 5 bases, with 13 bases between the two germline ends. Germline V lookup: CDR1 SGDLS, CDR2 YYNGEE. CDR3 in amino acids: CASSSGGGYGYTF. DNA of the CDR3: TGTGCCAGCAGTTCGGGGGGCGGTTATGGCTACACCTTC.

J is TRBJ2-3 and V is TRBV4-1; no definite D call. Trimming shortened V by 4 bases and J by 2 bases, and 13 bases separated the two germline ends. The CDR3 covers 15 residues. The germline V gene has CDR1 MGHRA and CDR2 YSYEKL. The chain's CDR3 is CASSPIRVNTDTQYF. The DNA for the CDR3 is TGCGCCAGCAGCCCAATCCGGGTCAACACAGATACGCAGTATTTT.

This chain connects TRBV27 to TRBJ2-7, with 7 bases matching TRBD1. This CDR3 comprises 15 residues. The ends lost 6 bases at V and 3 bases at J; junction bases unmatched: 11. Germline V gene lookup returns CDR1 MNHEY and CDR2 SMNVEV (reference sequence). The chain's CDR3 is CASSYPGRGIYEQYF. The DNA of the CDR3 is TGTGCCAGCAGCTACCCGGGCAGGGGGATCTACGAGCAGTACTTC.

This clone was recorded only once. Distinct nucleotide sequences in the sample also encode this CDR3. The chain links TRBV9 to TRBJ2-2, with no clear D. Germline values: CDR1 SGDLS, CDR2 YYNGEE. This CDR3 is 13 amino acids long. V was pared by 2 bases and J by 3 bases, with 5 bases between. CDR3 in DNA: TGTGCCAGCAGCGTGGATTACACCGGGGAGCTGTTTTTT. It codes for CASSVDYTGELFF.

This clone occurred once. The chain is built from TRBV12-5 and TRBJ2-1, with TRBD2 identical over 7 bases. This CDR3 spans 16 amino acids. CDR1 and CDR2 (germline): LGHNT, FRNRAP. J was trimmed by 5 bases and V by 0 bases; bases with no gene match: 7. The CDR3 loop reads CASGLVGAGPHNEQFF. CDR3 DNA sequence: TGTGCTAGTGGTTTGGTAGGAGCGGGGCCCCACAATGAGCAGTTCTTC.

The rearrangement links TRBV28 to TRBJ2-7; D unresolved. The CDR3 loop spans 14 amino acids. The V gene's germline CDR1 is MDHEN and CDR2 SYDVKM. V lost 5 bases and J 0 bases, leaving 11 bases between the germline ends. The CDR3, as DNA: TGTGCCAGCAGTCACTCGTACCGCTCCTACGAGCAGTACTTC. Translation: CASSHSYRSYEQYF.

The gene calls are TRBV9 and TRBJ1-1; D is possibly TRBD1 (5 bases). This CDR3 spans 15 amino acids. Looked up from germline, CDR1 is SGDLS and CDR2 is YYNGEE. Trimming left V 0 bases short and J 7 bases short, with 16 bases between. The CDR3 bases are TGTGCCAGCAGCGTAGTTTTGGAAGGGGCGATTGAAGCTTTCTTT. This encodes CASSVVLEGAIEAFF.

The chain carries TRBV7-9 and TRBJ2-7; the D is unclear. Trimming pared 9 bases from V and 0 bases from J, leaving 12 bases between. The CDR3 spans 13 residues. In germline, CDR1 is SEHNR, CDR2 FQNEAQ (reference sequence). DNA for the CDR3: TGTGCCAGTCAATTGCCGAGCTCCTACGAGCAGTACTTC. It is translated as CASQLPSSYEQYF.

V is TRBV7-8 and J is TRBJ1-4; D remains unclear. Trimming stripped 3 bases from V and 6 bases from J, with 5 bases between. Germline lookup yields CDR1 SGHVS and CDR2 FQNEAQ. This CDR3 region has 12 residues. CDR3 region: CASSLMDEKLFF. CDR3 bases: TGTGCCAGCAGCTTGATGGATGAAAAACTGTTTTTT.

The CDR3 coding sequence is TGTGCCAGCAGTGGGGGACAGGGGCTGACTAGCAATCAGCCCCAGCATTTT. It yields the protein CASSGGQGLTSNQPQHF. The chain links TRBV6-1 to TRBJ1-5, with 10 bases lining up with TRBD1. The CDR3 has 17 amino acids. The trim removed 4 bases at V and 0 bases at J, leaving 6 bases unmatched. Germline values: CDR1 MNHNS, CDR2 SASEGT.

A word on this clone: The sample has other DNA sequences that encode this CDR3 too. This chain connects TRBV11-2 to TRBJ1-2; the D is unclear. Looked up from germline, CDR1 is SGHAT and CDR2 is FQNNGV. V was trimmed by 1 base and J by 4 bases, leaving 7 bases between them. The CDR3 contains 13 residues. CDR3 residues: CASSLGRIYGYTF. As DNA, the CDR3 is TGTGCCAGCAGCTTAGGACGGATCTATGGCTACACCTTC.

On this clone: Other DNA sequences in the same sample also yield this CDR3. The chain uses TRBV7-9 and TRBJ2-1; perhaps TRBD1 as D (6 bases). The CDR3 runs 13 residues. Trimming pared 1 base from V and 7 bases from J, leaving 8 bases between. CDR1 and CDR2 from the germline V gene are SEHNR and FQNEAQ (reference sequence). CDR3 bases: TGTGCCAGCAGCTTAGAGGGGGTTAATGAGCAGTTCTTC. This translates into CASSLEGVNEQFF.

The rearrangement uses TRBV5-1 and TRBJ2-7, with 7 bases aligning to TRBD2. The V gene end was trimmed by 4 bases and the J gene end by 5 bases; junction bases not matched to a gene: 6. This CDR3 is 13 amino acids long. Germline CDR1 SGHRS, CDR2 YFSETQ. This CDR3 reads CASSLAGRDEQYF. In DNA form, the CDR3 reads TGCGCCAGCAGCCTGGCTGGGAGGGACGAGCAGTACTTC.

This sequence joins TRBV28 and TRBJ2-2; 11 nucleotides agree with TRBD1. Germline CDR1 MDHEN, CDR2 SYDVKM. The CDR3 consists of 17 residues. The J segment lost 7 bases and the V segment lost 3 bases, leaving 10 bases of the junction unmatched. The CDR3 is CASSFRKGQGAGGELFF. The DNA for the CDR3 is TGTGCCAGCAGTTTTCGGAAAGGACAGGGGGCGGGCGGGGAGCTGTTTTTT.